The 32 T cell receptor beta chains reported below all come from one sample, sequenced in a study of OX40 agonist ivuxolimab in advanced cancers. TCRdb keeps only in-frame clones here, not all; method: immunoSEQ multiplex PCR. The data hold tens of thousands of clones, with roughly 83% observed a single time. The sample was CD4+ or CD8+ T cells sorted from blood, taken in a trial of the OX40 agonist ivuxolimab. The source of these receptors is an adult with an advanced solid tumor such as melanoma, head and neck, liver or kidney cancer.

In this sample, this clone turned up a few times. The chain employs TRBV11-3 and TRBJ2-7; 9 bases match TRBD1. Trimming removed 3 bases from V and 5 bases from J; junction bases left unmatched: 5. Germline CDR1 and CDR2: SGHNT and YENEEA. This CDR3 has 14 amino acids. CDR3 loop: CASSLGQGRDEQYF. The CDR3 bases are TGTGCCAGCAGCTTGGGACAGGGTCGCGACGAGCAGTACTTC.

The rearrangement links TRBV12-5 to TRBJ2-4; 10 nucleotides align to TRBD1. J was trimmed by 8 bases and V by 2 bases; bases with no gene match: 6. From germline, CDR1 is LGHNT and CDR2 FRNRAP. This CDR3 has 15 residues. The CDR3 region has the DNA TGTGCTAGTGGTTTGAGGGGGACAGGGGAGGACATTCAGTACTTC. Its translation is CASGLRGTGEDIQYF.

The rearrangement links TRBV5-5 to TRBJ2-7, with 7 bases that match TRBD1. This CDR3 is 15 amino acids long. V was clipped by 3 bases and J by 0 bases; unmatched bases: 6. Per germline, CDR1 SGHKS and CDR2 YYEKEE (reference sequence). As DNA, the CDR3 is TGTGCCAGCAGCTCACAGGGGTCGAGCTCCTACGAGCAGTACTTC. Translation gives CASSSQGSSSYEQYF.

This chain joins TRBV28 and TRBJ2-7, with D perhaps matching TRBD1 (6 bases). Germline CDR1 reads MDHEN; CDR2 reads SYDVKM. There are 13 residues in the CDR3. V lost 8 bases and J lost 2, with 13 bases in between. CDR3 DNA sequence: TGTGCCAGCGATGAACAGGGCGCCTACGAGCAGTACTTC. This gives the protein CASDEQGAYEQYF.

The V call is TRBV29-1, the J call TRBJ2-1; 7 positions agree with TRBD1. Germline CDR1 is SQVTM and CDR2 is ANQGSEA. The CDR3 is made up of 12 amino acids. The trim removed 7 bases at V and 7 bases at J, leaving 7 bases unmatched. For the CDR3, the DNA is TGCAGCGGGAACTCAGGGGGAAATGAGCAGTTCTTC. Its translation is CSGNSGGNEQFF.

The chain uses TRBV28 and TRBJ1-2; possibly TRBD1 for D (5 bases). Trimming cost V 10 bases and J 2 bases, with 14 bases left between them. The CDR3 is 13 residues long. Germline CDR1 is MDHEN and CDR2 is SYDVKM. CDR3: CATEGRKNYGYTF. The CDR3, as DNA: TGTGCCACCGAGGGACGTAAAAACTATGGCTACACCTTC.

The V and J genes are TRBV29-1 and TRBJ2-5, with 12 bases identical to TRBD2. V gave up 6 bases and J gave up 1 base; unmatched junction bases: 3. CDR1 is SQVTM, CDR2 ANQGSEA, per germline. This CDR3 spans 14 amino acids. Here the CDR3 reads CSVGTSGRQETQYF. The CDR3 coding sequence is TGCAGCGTGGGGACTAGCGGGCGCCAAGAGACCCAGTACTTC.

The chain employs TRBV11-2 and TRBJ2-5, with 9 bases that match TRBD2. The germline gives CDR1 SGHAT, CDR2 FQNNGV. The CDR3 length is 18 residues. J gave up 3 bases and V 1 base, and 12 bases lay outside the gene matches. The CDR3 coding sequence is TGTGCCAGCAGCTTAGGCCCTCTTGGTAGCGGGAGCGAAGAGACCCAGTACTTC. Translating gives CASSLGPLGSGSEETQYF.

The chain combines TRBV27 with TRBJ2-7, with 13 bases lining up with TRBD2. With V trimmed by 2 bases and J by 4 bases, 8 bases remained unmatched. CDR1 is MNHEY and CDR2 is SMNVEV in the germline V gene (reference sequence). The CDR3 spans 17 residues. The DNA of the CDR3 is TGTGCCAGCAGTTTAATACTAGCGGGAGGGCCAAGGTACGAGCAGTACTTC. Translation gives CASSLILAGGPRYEQYF.

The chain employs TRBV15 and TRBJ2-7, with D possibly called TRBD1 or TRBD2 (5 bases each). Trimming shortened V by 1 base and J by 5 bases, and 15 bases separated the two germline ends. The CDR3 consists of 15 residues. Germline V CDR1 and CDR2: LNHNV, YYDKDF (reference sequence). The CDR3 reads CATSRVRGNHNEQYF. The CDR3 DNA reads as TGTGCCACCAGCAGAGTCCGGGGCAATCACAACGAGCAGTACTTC.

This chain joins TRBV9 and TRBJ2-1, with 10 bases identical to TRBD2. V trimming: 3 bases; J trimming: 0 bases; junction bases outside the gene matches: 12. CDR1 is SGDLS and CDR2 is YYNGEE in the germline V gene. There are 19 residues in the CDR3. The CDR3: CASSAPQRASGSSYNEQFF. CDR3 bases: TGTGCCAGCAGCGCCCCGCAACGGGCTAGCGGGAGCTCCTACAATGAGCAGTTCTTC.

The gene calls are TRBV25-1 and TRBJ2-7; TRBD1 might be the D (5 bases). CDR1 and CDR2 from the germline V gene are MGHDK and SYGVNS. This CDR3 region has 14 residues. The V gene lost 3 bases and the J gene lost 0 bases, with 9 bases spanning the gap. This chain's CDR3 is CASSEDMSSYEQYF. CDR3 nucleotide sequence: TGTGCCAGCAGTGAGGACATGAGCTCCTACGAGCAGTACTTC.

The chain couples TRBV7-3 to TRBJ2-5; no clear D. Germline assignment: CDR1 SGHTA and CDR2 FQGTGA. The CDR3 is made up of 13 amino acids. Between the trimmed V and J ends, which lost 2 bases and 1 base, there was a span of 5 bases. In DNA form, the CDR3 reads TGTGCCAGCAGCTTAGCATCCCAAGAGACCCAGTACTTC. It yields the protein CASSLASQETQYF.

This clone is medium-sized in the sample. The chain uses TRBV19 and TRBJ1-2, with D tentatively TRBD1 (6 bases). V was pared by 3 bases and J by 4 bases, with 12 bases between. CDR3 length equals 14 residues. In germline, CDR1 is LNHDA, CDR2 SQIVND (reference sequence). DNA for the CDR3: TGTGCCAGTAGTATTGGAGGGGGGACCTATGGCTACACCTTC. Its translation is CASSIGGGTYGYTF.

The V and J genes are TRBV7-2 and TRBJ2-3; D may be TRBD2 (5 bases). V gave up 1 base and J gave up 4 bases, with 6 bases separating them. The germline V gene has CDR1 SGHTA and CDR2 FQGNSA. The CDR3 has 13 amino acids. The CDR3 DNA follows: TGTGCCAGCAGCTTAGGGGGAGCAGATACGCAGTATTTT. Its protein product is CASSLGGADTQYF.

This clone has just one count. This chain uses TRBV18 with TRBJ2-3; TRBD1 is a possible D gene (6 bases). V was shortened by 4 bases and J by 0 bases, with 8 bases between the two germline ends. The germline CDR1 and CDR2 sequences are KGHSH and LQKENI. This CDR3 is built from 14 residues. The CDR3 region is CASSLGQSTDTQYF. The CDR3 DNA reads TGTGCCAGCTCACTAGGACAGAGCACAGATACGCAGTATTTT.

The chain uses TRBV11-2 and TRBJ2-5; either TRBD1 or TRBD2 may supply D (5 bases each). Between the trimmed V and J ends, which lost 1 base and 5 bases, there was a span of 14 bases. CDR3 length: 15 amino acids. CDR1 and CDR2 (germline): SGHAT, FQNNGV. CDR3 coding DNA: TGTGCCAGCAGCTTAGGAGGCGGAGAGGGGGAGACCCAGTACTTC. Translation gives CASSLGGGEGETQYF.

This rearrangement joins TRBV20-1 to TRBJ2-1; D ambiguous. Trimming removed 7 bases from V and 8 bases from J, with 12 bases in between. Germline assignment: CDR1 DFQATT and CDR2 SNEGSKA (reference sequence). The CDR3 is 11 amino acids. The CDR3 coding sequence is TGCAGTGTCCCGGGTCTGGATGAGCAGTTCTTC. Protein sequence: CSVPGLDEQFF.

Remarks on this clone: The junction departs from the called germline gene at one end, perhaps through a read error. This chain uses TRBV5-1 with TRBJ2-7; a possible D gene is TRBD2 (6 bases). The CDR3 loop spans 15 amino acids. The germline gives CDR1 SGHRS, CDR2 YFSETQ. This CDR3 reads CASSLVFGGHHEQYF. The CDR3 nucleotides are TGTGCCAGCAGCTTGGTTTTCGGGGGTCACCACGAGCAGTACTTC.

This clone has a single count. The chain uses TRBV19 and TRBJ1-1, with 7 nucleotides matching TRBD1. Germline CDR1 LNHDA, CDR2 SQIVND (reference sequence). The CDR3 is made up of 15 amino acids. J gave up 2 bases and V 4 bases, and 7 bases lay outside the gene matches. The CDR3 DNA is TGTGCCAGTAGTAACACAAACAGGGGCAACACTGAAGCTTTCTTT. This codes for CASSNTNRGNTEAFF.

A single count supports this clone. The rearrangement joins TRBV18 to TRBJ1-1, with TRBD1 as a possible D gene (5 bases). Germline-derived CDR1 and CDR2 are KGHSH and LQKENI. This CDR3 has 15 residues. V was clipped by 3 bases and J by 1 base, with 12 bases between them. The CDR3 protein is CASSPMAGENTEAFF. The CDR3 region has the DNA TGTGCCAGCTCACCCATGGCGGGGGAGAACACTGAAGCTTTCTTT.

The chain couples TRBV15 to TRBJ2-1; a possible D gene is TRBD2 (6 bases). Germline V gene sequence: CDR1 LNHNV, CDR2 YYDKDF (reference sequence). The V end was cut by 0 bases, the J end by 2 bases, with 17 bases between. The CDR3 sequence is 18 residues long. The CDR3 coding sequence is TGTGCCACCAGCAGAGATCCGGCGGGACTGCCTCCCTACAATGAGCAGTTCTTC. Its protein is CATSRDPAGLPPYNEQFF.

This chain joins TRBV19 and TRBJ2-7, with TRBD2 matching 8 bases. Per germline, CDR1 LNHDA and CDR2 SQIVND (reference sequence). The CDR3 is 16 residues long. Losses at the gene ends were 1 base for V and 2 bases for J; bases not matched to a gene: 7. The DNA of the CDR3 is TGTGCCAGTAGTATAGTGGCCCCGGGACTAGCCTACGAGCAGTACTTC. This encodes CASSIVAPGLAYEQYF.

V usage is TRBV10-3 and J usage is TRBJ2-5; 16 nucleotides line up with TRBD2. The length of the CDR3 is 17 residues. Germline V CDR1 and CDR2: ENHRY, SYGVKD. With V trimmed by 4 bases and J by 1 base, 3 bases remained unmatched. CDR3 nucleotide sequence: TGTGCCATCAGTGGGGGACTAGCGGGAGGGACCCAAGAGACCCAGTACTTC. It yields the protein CAISGGLAGGTQETQYF.

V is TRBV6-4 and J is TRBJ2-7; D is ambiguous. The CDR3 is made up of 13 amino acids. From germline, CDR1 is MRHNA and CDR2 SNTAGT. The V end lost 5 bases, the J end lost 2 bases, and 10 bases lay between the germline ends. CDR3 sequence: CASSWVSAYEQYF. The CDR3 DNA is TGTGCCAGCAGTTGGGTAAGCGCCTACGAGCAGTACTTC.

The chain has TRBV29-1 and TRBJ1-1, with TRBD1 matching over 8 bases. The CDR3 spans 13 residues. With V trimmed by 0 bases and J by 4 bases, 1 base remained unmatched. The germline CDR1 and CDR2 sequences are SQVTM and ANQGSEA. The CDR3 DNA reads TGCAGCGTTGAAGAAGACAGGGGCACTGAAGCTTTCTTT. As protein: CSVEEDRGTEAFF.

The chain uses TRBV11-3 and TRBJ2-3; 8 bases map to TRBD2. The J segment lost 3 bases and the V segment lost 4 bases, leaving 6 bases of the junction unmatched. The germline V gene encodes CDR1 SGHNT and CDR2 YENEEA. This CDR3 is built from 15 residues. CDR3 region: CASSSRAGETDTQYF. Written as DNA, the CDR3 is TGTGCCAGCAGCTCCAGAGCGGGGGAGACAGATACGCAGTATTTT.

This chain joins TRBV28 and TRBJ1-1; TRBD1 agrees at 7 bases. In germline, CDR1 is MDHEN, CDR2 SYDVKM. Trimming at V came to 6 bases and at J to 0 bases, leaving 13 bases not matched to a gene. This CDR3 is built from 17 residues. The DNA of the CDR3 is TGTGCCAGCAGACGACCCCGGGACAGCCGAATGAACACTGAAGCTTTCTTT. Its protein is CASRRPRDSRMNTEAFF.

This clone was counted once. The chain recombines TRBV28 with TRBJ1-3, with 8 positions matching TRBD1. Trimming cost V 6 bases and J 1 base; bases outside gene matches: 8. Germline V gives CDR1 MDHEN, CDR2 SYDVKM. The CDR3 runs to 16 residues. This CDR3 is CASSRRGQVSGNTIYF. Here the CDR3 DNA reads TGTGCCAGCAGCCGACGGGGACAGGTATCTGGAAACACCATATATTTT. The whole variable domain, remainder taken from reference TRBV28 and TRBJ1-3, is DVKVTQSSRYLVKRTGEKVFLECVQDMDHENMFWYRQDPGLGLRLIYFSYDVKMKEKGDIPEGYSVSREKKERFSLILESASTNQTSMYLCASSRRGQVSGNTIYFGEGSWLTVV.

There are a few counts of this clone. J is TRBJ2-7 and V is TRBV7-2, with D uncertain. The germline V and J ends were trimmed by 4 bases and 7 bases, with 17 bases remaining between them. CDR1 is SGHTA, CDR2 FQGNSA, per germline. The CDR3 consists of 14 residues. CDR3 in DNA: TGTGCCAGCAGCTCCAACCTTCGGACGACGGAGCAGTACTTC. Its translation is CASSSNLRTTEQYF.

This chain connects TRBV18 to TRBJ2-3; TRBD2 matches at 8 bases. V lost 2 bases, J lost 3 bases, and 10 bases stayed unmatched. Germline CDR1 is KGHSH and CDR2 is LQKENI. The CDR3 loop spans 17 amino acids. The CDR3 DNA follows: TGTGCCAGCTCACCAATTCACGCTACTAGCGGAACAGATACGCAGTATTTT. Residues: CASSPIHATSGTDTQYF.

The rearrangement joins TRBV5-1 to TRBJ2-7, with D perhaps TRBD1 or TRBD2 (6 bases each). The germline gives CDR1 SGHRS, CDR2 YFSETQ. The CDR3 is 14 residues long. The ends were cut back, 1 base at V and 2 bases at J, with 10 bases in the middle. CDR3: CASSLRGDTYEQYF. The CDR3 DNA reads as TGCGCCAGCAGCTTGAGGGGGGACACCTACGAGCAGTACTTC.